Following are 24 T cell receptor beta chains from one sample sequenced in a study of blood T cells in healthy people across ages. Next came a second PCR, run for about 6 to 12 cycles, which used a sample-barcoded 5' primer along with a J-beta primer mix. TCRdb recomputed calls from the 5' RACE reads with MiXCR, one row per CDR3 protein. The profile covers 1.5 million or so distinct CDR3 sequences, with 42% appearing a single time and 4% taken by the ten largest. The sequenced sample was blood. The receptors derive from a woman aged 18-35 years in good health.

This clonotype was picked up a small number of times. The V call is TRBV7-9, the J call TRBJ2-1; D is tentatively TRBD1 or TRBD2 (5 bases each). V was trimmed by 7 bases and J by 5 bases, leaving 15 bases between them. This CDR3 is built from 14 residues. Germline V gives CDR1 SEHNR, CDR2 FQNEAQ (reference sequence). The CDR3 DNA reads as TGTGCCAGCACCCACCCAGGGACCCACAATGAGCAGTTCTTC. Translated: CASTHPGTHNEQFF.

The chain joins TRBV20-1 to TRBJ1-6; D is unclear. Germline-derived CDR1 and CDR2 are DFQATT and SNEGSKA (reference sequence). The length of the CDR3 is 13 residues. V was pared by 5 bases and J by 7 bases, with 12 bases between. The CDR3 sequence: CSALRQMNSPLHF. As DNA, the CDR3 is TGCAGTGCTCTCCGACAAATGAATTCACCCCTCCACTTT.

The rearrangement links TRBV5-8 to TRBJ2-3; a possible D gene is TRBD2 (6 bases). Germline V lookup: CDR1 SGHTS, CDR2 YDEGEE. CDR3 length: 15 amino acids. V lost 3 bases and J 2 bases, leaving 13 bases between the germline ends. CDR3: CASSSGTSNTDTQYF. The CDR3 DNA follows: TGTGCCAGCAGCTCGGGGACTTCTAACACAGATACGCAGTATTTT.

The sample holds many counts of this clonotype. The chain has TRBV5-4 and TRBJ2-1; D gene unclear. Trimming removed 5 bases from V and 9 bases from J, with 12 bases in between. Germline CDR1 SGHNT, CDR2 YYREEE (reference sequence). This CDR3 is 12 amino acids long. The CDR3 here is CASRDRGGEQFF. CDR3 in DNA: TGTGCCAGCAGGGATCGTGGTGGTGAGCAGTTCTTC.

This clonotype was counted a few times. The chain has TRBV6-1 and TRBJ2-5, with no clear D. The J call may not be correct, given that the DNA end is closer to TRBJ2-7. CDR3 length equals 15 residues. Germline CDR1 reads MNHNS; CDR2 reads SASEGT. CDR3 DNA sequence: TGTGCCAGCAGTGGATCAGGAGCTTGGGACTACGAGCAGTACTTC. Translation gives CASSGSGAWDYEQYF.

J is TRBJ2-3 and V is TRBV12-3 or TRBV12-4; D is unresolved. The ends were cut back, 5 bases at V and 4 bases at J, with 10 bases in the middle. The CDR3 runs to 13 residues. The CDR3 sequence: CASSVPVSDTQYF. The CDR3, as DNA: TGTGCCAGCAGTGTACCAGTCTCAGATACGCAGTATTTT.

The chain employs TRBV20-1 and TRBJ2-5, with 9 bases identical to TRBD2. The DNA matches TRBJ2-7 better at its end, which makes the J call doubtful. Per germline, CDR1 DFQATT and CDR2 SNEGSKA (reference sequence). The CDR3 covers 15 residues. The CDR3 nucleotides read TGCAGTGCTAGAGATCAACATAGCGGGGGTGACGAGCAGTACTTC. Amino acids: CSARDQHSGGDEQYF.

V is TRBV5-6 and J is TRBJ1-2; D might be TRBD1 (5 bases). V gave up 0 bases and J gave up 0 bases, with 9 bases separating them. The germline V gene has CDR1 SGHDT and CDR2 YYEEEE. This CDR3 spans 15 amino acids. CDR3 bases: TGTGCCAGCAGCTTGGTGGGGGAGACTAACTATGGCTACACCTTC. Protein product: CASSLVGETNYGYTF.

This clonotype turned up a few times. The genes are TRBV6-5 and TRBJ1-5; 8 bases line up with TRBD1. Germline V gene lookup returns CDR1 MNHEY and CDR2 SVGAGI. Trimming took 5 bases from V and 9 from J; bases not matched to a gene: 12. This CDR3 comprises 15 residues. CDR3 sequence reads: CASSKASGGRWPQHF. CDR3 DNA sequence: TGTGCCAGCAGTAAGGCCTCAGGGGGCCGATGGCCCCAGCATTTT.

This rearrangement joins TRBV6-5 to TRBJ2-5, with unresolved D. V gave up 5 bases and J gave up 5 bases, with 15 bases separating them. From germline, CDR1 is MNHEY and CDR2 SVGAGI. The length of the CDR3 is 14 residues. The CDR3, as DNA: TGTGCCAGCAGTCTTATCCAGCTGAGCGAGACCCAGTACTTC. Translating gives CASSLIQLSETQYF.

This clonotype was seen at least ten times. This chain joins TRBV4-3 and TRBJ2-1; 9 bases map to TRBD2. CDR3 length equals 14 residues. Germline lookup yields CDR1 LGHNA and CDR2 YSLEER. V lost 1 base and J lost 5; bases outside the gene matches: 0. CDR3: CASSQGLADNEQFF. In DNA, the CDR3 is TGCGCCAGCAGCCAAGGACTAGCGGACAATGAGCAGTTCTTC.

A single count supports this clonotype. This chain joins TRBV20-1 and TRBJ1-4; no clear D gene. This CDR3 region has 14 residues. The germline gives CDR1 DFQATT, CDR2 SNEGSKA (reference sequence). Trimming removed 0 bases at V and 7 bases at J, with 12 bases between. The CDR3 reads CSARDCGRTEKLFF. CDR3 sequence (DNA): TGCAGTGCTAGAGATTGTGGTCGGACTGAAAAACTGTTTTTT.

The chain is built from TRBV30 and TRBJ2-2, with D perhaps matching TRBD1 (5 bases). Deletions cut 3 bases from V and 4 bases from J, with 15 bases between. The CDR3 is made up of 15 amino acids. From germline, CDR1 is GTSNPN and CDR2 SVGIG (reference sequence). Written as DNA, the CDR3 is TGTGCCTGGAGCCTGGGGCAGGGCGTCACCGGGGAGCTGTTTTTT. Its translation: CAWSLGQGVTGELFF. Using reference TRBV30 and TRBJ2-2 for the parts outside the CDR3, the full variable domain is SQTIHQWPATLVQPVGSPLSLECTVEGTSNPNLYWYRQAAGRGLQLLFYSVGIGQISSEVPQNLSASRPQDRQFILSSKKLLLSDSGFYLCAWSLGQGVTGELFFGEGSRLTVL.

The rearrangement links TRBV5-1 to TRBJ2-1; D call uncertain. Trimming took off 0 bases at V and 8 bases at J, with 12 bases between the two ends. The CDR3 has 14 amino acids. Germline assignment: CDR1 SGHRS and CDR2 YFSETQ. The CDR3 DNA reads TGCGCCAGCAGCTTGGAACCAGGCCCTTATGAGCAGTTCTTC. The encoded protein is CASSLEPGPYEQFF. Together with reference TRBV5-1 and TRBJ2-1, the CDR3 gives the full variable domain: KAGVTQTPRYLIKTRGQQVTLSCSPISGHRSVSWYQQTPGQGLQFLFEYFSETQRNKGNFPGRFSGRQFSNSRSEMNVSTLELGDSALYLCASSLEPGPYEQFFGPGTRLTVL.

This clonotype appeared a few times. The chain recombines TRBV6-6 with TRBJ2-1; 7 bases align to TRBD1. The CDR3 loop spans 11 amino acids. The ends lost 6 bases at V and 9 bases at J; junction bases unmatched: 2. The germline V gene has CDR1 MNHNY and CDR2 SVGAGI (reference sequence). CDR3 coding DNA: TGTGCCAGCAGGGGACAGTCTGAGCAGTTCTTC. Protein sequence: CASRGQSEQFF.

In its sample, this clonotype was seen a few times. This chain links TRBV20-1 with TRBJ2-1; D unresolved. V gave up 2 bases and J gave up 0 bases, with 14 bases separating them. The CDR3 consists of 16 residues. CDR1 is DFQATT, CDR2 SNEGSKA, per germline (reference sequence). This CDR3 reads CSARSVGESSYNEQFF. In DNA form, the CDR3 reads TGCAGTGCTAGAAGCGTGGGCGAGAGCTCCTACAATGAGCAGTTCTTC.

The rearrangement uses TRBV6-6 and TRBJ1-6; possible D gene TRBD1, 5 bases. V lost 6 bases, J lost 5 bases, and 14 bases lay in between. This CDR3 has 15 amino acids. Germline values: CDR1 MNHNY, CDR2 SVGAGI (reference sequence). The CDR3 sequence is CASRLDGGHNSPLHF. CDR3 coding DNA: TGTGCCAGCAGACTGGATGGGGGACATAATTCACCCCTCCACTTT.

This chain uses TRBV12-3 or TRBV12-4 with TRBJ2-2, with D perhaps given as TRBD1 or TRBD2 (5 bases each). The CDR3 has 13 residues. Trimming shortened V by 3 bases and J by 6 bases, and 8 bases separated the two germline ends. The DNA for the CDR3 is TGTGCCAGCAGTTTCTCGGGGCCCGGGGAGCTGTTTTTT. Its protein is CASSFSGPGELFF.

This clonotype has just a few counts. A much larger clone differs by one base, so this may be a read error. The CDR3 reads CSVEVPSGRVYEQYF. Written as DNA, the CDR3 is TGCAGCGTTGAAGTCCCTAGCGGCAGGGTTTACGAGCAGTACTTC. The genes are TRBV29-1 and TRBJ2-7; 7 bases match TRBD2. The CDR3 consists of 15 residues. J gave up 4 bases and V 1 base, and 10 bases lay outside the gene matches. Germline CDR1 SQVTM, CDR2 ANQGSEA.

This chain uses TRBV19 with TRBJ1-1; the D gene is possibly TRBD1 (5 bases). The V end was cut by 5 bases, the J end by 1 base, with 11 bases between. The CDR3 covers 14 residues. Germline CDR1 is LNHDA and CDR2 is SQIVND (reference sequence). CDR3 sequence: CASSRRVSNTEAFF. CDR3 nucleotide sequence: TGTGCCAGTAGTCGCAGGGTATCGAACACTGAAGCTTTCTTT.

V is TRBV9 and J is TRBJ2-2, with TRBD2 identical over 7 bases. J lost 8 bases, V lost 4 bases, and 8 bases had no gene match. Germline V CDR1 and CDR2: SGDLS, YYNGEE. CDR3 length: 14 residues. The CDR3 protein is CASSQTGGAGELFF. CDR3 DNA: TGTGCCAGCAGCCAGACGGGGGGTGCTGGGGAGCTGTTTTTT.

V usage is TRBV10-3 and J usage is TRBJ1-2; D remains ambiguous. Germline CDR1 reads ENHRY; CDR2 reads SYGVKD. V was cut by 2 bases and J by 0 bases, with 10 bases left in between. This CDR3 region has 15 residues. CDR3 in amino acids: CAISELMRANYGYTF. The CDR3 region has the DNA TGTGCCATCAGTGAGCTCATGAGGGCTAACTATGGCTACACCTTC.

This chain uses TRBV20-1 with TRBJ1-5; 10 bases fit TRBD1. V dropped 5 bases and J dropped 6; count of bases not matched to a gene: 13. Germline CDR1 DFQATT, CDR2 SNEGSKA (reference sequence). The CDR3 runs 16 residues. In DNA form, the CDR3 reads TGCAGTGCTGGAGTCCGGGACAGGGGAGACGGTCAGCCCCAGCATTTT. This sequence encodes CSAGVRDRGDGQPQHF.

Comments on this clonotype: A read error may account for a junction end that differs from germline. This chain links TRBV4-1 with TRBJ1-2, with a tentative D call TRBD1 (6 bases). The CDR3 totals 17 residues. Per the germline V gene, CDR1 is MGHRA and CDR2 is YSYEKL. CDR3 sequence reads: CASGQVSLQGLNYGYTF. The CDR3, as DNA: TGCGCCAGCGGCCAAGTATCCTTACAGGGACTTAACTATGGCTACACCTTC.